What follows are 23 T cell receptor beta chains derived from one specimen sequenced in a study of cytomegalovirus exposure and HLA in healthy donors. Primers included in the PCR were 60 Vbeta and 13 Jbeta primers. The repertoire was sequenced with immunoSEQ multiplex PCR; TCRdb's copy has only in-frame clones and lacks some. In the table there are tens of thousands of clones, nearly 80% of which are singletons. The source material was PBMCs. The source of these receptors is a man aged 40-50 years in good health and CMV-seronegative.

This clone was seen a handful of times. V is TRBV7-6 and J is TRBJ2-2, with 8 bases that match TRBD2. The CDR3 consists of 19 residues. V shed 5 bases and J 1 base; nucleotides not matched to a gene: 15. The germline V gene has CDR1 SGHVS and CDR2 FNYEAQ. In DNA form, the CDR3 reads TGTGCCAGCAGCGCCCGCCCCAGCGGGAGAGGTGGGAACACCGGGGAGCTGTTTTTT. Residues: CASSARPSGRGGNTGELFF.

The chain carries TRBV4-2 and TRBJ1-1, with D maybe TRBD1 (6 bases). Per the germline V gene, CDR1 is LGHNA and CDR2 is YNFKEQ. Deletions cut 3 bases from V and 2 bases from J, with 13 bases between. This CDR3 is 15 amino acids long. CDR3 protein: CASSHRSGQNTEAFF. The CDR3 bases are TGTGCCAGCAGCCACCGGTCGGGACAAAACACTGAAGCTTTCTTT.

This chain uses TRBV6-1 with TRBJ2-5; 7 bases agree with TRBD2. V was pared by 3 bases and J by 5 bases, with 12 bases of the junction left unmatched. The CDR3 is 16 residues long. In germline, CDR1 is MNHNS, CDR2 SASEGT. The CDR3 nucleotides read TGTGCCAGCAGTGACTACTTGACTAGCCTACCCGAGACCCAGTACTTC. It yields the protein CASSDYLTSLPETQYF.

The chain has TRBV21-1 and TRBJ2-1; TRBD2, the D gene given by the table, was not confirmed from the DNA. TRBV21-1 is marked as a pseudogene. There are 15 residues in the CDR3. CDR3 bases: TGTGCCAGCACCTCGTCGGCGGGAGGGGACAATGAGCAGTTCTTC. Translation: CASTSSAGGDNEQFF.

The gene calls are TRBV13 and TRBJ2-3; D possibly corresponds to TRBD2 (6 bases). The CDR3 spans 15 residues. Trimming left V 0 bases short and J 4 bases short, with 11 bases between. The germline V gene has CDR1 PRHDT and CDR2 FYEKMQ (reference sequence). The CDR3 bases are TGTGCCAGCAGCTTAGGCGGGAGTTTTGCAGATACGCAGTATTTT. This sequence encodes CASSLGGSFADTQYF.

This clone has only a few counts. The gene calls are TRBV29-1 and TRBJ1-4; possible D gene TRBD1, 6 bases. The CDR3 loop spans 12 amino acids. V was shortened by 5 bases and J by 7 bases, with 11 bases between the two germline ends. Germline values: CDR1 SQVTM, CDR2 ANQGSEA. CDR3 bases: TGCAGCGTTTCCAGGGGAAGTGAAAAACTGTTTTTT. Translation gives CSVSRGSEKLFF.

This chain's CDR3 is CASSLTTGTYEQYF. CDR3 DNA: TGCGCCAGCAGCTTGACGACAGGAACCTACGAGCAGTACTTC. The V call is TRBV5-1, the J call TRBJ2-7; possible D gene TRBD1, 6 bases. The CDR3 sequence is 14 residues long. V was trimmed by 1 base and J by 2 bases, leaving 10 bases between them. Germline CDR1 is SGHRS and CDR2 is YFSETQ.

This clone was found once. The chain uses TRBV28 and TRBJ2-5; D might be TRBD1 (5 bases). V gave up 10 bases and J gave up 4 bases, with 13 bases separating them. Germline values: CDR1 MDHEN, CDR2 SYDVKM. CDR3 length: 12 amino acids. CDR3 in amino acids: CAIQQGSETQYF. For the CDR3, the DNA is TGTGCCATCCAGCAGGGTTCAGAGACCCAGTACTTC.

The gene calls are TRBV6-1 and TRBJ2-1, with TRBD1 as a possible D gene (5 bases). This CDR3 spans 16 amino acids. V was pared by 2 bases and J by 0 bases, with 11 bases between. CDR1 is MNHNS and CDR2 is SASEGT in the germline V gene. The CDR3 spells CASSERTLSSYNEQFF. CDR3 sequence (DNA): TGTGCCAGCAGTGAAAGGACATTGAGCTCCTACAATGAGCAGTTCTTC.

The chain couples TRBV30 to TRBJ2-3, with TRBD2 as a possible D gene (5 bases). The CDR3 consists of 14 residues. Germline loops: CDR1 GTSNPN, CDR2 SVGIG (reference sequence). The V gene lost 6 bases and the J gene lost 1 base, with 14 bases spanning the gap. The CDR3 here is CACHSTEGTDTQYF. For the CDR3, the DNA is TGTGCCTGCCATTCGACGGAGGGCACAGATACGCAGTATTTT.

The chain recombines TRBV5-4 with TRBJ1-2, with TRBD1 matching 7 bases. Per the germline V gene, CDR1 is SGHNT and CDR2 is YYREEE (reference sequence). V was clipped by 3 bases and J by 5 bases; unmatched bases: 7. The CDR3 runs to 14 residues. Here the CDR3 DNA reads TGTGCCAGCAGCTCTCAGGGGGTTGGGTATGGCTACACCTTC. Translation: CASSSQGVGYGYTF.

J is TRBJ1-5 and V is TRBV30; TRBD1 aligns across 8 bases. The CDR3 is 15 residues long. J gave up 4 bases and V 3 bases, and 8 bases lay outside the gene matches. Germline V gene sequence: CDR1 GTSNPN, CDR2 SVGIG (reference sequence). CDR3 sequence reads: CAWSPVGDRNQPQHF. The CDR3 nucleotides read TGTGCCTGGAGCCCGGTCGGGGACAGGAATCAGCCCCAGCATTTT.

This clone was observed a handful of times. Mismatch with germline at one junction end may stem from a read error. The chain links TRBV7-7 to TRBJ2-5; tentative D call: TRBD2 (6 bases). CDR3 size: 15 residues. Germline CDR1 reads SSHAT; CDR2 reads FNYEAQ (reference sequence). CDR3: CASSVSGTFQETQYF. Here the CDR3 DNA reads TGTGCTAGCAGCGTCTCAGGGACTTTTCAAGAGACCCAGTACTTC.

CDR3 amino acids: CASSPGQVTDTQYF. As DNA, the CDR3 is TGTGCCAGCAGCCCTGGACAGGTCACAGATACGCAGTATTTT. The genes are TRBV7-9 and TRBJ2-3, with 7 bases lining up with TRBD1. The CDR3 contains 14 residues. V gave up 5 bases and J gave up 2 bases; unmatched junction bases: 4. CDR1 SEHNR and CDR2 FQNEAQ come from the germline V gene (reference sequence).

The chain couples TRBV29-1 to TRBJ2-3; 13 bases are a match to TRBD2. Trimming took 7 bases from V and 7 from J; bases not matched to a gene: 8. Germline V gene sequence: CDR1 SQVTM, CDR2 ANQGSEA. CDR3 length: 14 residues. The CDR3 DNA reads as TGCAGCGCCATAACTAGCGGGAGGGCCAATACGCAGTATTTT. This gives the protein CSAITSGRANTQYF.

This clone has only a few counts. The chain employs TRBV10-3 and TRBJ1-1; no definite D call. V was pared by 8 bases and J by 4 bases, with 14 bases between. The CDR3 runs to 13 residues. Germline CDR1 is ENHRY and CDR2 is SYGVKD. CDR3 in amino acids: CAILSLPGTEAFF. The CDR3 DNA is TGTGCCATCCTTAGCCTACCTGGCACTGAAGCTTTCTTT.

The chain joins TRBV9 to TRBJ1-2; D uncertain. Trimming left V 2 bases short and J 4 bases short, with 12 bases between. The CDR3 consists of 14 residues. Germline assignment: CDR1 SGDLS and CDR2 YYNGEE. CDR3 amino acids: CASSVASTGYGYTF. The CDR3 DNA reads TGTGCCAGCAGCGTCGCCTCTACTGGCTATGGCTACACCTTC.

The chain's CDR3 is CASSLVIAWETQYF. The CDR3 DNA reads as TGCGCCAGCAGCTTGGTTATCGCGTGGGAGACCCAGTACTTC. The V call is TRBV5-1, the J call TRBJ2-5, with D unclear. Germline CDR1 SGHRS, CDR2 YFSETQ. The CDR3 has 14 residues. Between the trimmed V and J ends, which lost 0 bases and 5 bases, there was a span of 11 bases.

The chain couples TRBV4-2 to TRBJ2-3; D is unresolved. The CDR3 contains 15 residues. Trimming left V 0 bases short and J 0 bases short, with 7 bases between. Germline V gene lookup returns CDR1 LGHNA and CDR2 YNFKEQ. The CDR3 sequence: CASSQDPTSTDTQYF. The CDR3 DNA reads TGTGCCAGCAGCCAAGACCCGACTAGCACAGATACGCAGTATTTT.

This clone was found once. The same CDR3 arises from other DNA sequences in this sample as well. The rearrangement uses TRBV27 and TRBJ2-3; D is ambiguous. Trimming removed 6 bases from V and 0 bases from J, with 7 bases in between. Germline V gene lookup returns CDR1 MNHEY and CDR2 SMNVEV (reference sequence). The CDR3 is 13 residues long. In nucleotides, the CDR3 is TGTGCCAGCAGCCTAACTAGCACAGATACGCAGTATTTT. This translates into CASSLTSTDTQYF.

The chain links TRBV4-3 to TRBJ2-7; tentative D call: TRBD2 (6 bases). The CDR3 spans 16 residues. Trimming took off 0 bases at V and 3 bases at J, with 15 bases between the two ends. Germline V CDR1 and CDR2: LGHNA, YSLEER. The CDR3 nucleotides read TGCGCCAGCAGCCAAGAGGCGGGGACGTGGGACTACGAGCAGTACTTC. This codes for CASSQEAGTWDYEQYF.

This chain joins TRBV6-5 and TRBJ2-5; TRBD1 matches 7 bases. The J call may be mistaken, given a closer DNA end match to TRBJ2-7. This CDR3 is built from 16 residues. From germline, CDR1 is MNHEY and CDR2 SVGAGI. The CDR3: CASSYSGKGAPYEQYF. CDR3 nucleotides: TGTGCCAGCAGTTACTCGGGGAAGGGGGCCCCCTACGAGCAGTACTTC.

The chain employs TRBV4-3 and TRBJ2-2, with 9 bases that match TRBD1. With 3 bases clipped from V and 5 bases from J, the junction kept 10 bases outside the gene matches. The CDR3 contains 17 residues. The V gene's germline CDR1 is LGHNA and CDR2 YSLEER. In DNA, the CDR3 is TGCGCCAGCAGCCAGAACAGGGGGCGGTCAAGGACCGGGGAGCTGTTTTTT. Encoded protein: CASSQNRGRSRTGELFF.